Below are 21 T cell receptor beta chains sequenced from a single sample in a study of T cell responses to AZD1222 COVID-19 vaccine. Assay: immunoSEQ multiplex PCR; the TCRdb copy retains only in-frame clones and omits some. Of about 130,000 clones in the sample, 93% are singletons; the top ten hold 0.91%. Sample: peripheral blood, taken on day 0 of AZD1222 vaccination. The origin of the receptors is an adult in good health.

The chain uses TRBV7-9 and TRBJ2-7; D perhaps matches TRBD1 (5 bases). V was trimmed by 2 bases and J by 5 bases, leaving 22 bases between them. CDR1 and CDR2 from the germline V gene are SEHNR and FQNEAQ (reference sequence). This CDR3 has 17 residues. CDR3 protein: CASSLRGRTAYGNEQYF. The CDR3 DNA sequence: TGTGCCAGCAGCTTAAGGGGCAGGACGGCCTACGGCAACGAGCAGTACTTC.

V usage is TRBV5-6 and J usage is TRBJ1-3; no clear D gene. V lost 2 bases, J lost 7 bases, and 7 bases lay in between. The CDR3 is 12 amino acids. The germline gives CDR1 SGHDT, CDR2 YYEEEE. The CDR3 DNA follows: TGTGCCAGCAGCTTACAGTGGAACACCATATATTTT. Translated, it gives CASSLQWNTIYF.

The chain employs TRBV6-1 and TRBJ2-3; 14 positions agree with TRBD2. The ends lost 4 bases at V and 3 bases at J; junction bases unmatched: 6. Germline V gives CDR1 MNHNS, CDR2 SASEGT. The CDR3 spans 17 residues. CDR3 nucleotides: TGTGCCAGCAGTGCCCTCCGGACTAGCGGGGGGACAGATACGCAGTATTTT. Amino acid sequence: CASSALRTSGGTDTQYF.

The chain combines TRBV11-2 with TRBJ2-3, with 9 positions matching TRBD2. CDR1 and CDR2 (germline): SGHAT, FQNNGV. The CDR3 sequence is 15 residues long. Losses at the gene ends were 8 bases for V and 4 bases for J; bases not matched to a gene: 10. The CDR3 loop reads CASRPLAGKADTQYF. CDR3 in DNA: TGTGCCAGCCGCCCTCTAGCGGGGAAGGCAGATACGCAGTATTTT.

The chain joins TRBV6-5 to TRBJ2-2, with D hard to call. V lost 4 bases and J lost 7, with 7 bases in between. Germline V gene sequence: CDR1 MNHEY, CDR2 SVGAGI. The CDR3 runs 12 residues. CDR3: CASSSSFGELFF. The CDR3 region has the DNA TGTGCCAGCAGTTCTAGTTTCGGGGAGCTGTTTTTT.

This chain connects TRBV28 to TRBJ1-2, with unresolved D. The CDR3 is made up of 18 amino acids. With 7 bases removed from V and 1 base from J, the gap between germline ends came to 25 bases. Germline CDR1 is MDHEN and CDR2 is SYDVKM. This chain's CDR3 is CASTETGATDLFNYGYTF. CDR3 nucleotides: TGTGCCAGCACCGAAACCGGAGCCACGGACCTTTTTAACTATGGCTACACCTTC.

In this sample, this clone turned up once. The genes are TRBV3-1 (or the pseudogene TRBV3-2) and TRBJ2-5; 9 positions match TRBD2. The CDR3 runs 15 residues. Germline-derived CDR1 and CDR2 are LGHDT and YNNKEL (reference sequence). J gave up 1 base and V 4 bases, and 4 bases lay outside the gene matches. The CDR3 nucleotides are TGTGCCAGCAGCCCTCTAGCGGGGAGCCAAGAGACCCAGTACTTC. Encoded protein: CASSPLAGSQETQYF.

V is TRBV5-1 and J is TRBJ2-2, with D uncertain. Germline V CDR1 and CDR2: SGHRS, YFSETQ. Trimming removed 6 bases at V and 0 bases at J, with 12 bases between. This CDR3 region has 15 residues. CDR3 nucleotide sequence: TGCGCCAGCACCCCCCGTGAAGCGAACACCGGGGAGCTGTTTTTT. Its protein is CASTPREANTGELFF.

CDR3 nucleotides: TGTGCCAGCAGTTTAGGGGGCCTCGGGACAAAAAACACTGAAGCTTTCTTT. Its translation is CASSLGGLGTKNTEAFF. The chain is built from TRBV28 and TRBJ1-1; the D gene is possibly TRBD1 (6 bases). Deletions cut 2 bases from V and 2 bases from J, with 18 bases between. Germline lookup yields CDR1 MDHEN and CDR2 SYDVKM. The CDR3 runs 17 residues.

The rearrangement uses TRBV7-3 and TRBJ2-2; D is undetermined. Per the germline V gene, CDR1 is SGHTA and CDR2 is FQGTGA. Trimming took 5 bases from V and 6 from J, leaving 7 bases between them. CDR3 length: 12 residues. CDR3 sequence reads: CASSPHPGELFF. Written as DNA, the CDR3 is TGTGCCAGCAGCCCTCATCCCGGGGAGCTGTTTTTT.

V gene TRBV7-8 combines with J gene TRBJ2-3; D unresolved. The CDR3 extends over 15 amino acids. CDR1 SGHVS and CDR2 FQNEAQ come from the germline V gene. The V end was cut by 3 bases, the J end by 0 bases, with 10 bases between. The chain's CDR3 is CASSLRKRSTDTQYF. CDR3 in DNA: TGTGCCAGCAGCTTGAGGAAGCGAAGCACAGATACGCAGTATTTT.

The CDR3 DNA sequence: TGTGCCAGCAGAGGAGGGGGACGCAATTCACCCCTCCACTTT. Encoded protein: CASRGGGRNSPLHF. V gene TRBV27 combines with J gene TRBJ1-6; a weak D match, TRBD1 (6 bases). Trimming shortened V by 6 bases and J by 7 bases, and 13 bases separated the two germline ends. The CDR3 sequence is 14 residues long. Germline V gene data show CDR1 as MNHEY and CDR2 as SMNVEV (reference sequence).

The rearrangement links TRBV20-1 to TRBJ1-2; unclear D gene. Per the germline V gene, CDR1 is DFQATT and CDR2 is SNEGSKA (reference sequence). The CDR3 totals 11 residues. V lost 3 bases and J 7 bases, leaving 9 bases between the germline ends. The CDR3 nucleotides are TGCAGTGCTAGTAGGGCCGGTGGCTACACCTTC. This codes for CSASRAGGYTF.

This rearrangement joins TRBV6-1 to TRBJ1-1, with D hard to call. CDR3 length: 15 amino acids. Germline CDR1 MNHNS, CDR2 SASEGT. Trimming shortened V by 0 bases and J by 5 bases, and 13 bases separated the two germline ends. The CDR3 reads CASSEALQGLTEAFF. The CDR3 coding sequence is TGTGCCAGCAGTGAAGCGCTTCAAGGGTTAACTGAAGCTTTCTTT.

This chain joins TRBV30 and TRBJ2-1, with D possibly being TRBD2 (6 bases). The V gene's germline CDR1 is GTSNPN and CDR2 SVGIG (reference sequence). Trimming removed 5 bases from V and 5 bases from J, with 16 bases in between. This CDR3 contains 14 residues. The CDR3 is CAWDKSSGDNEQFF. The CDR3 DNA is TGTGCCTGGGACAAAAGTAGCGGAGACAATGAGCAGTTCTTC.

This rearrangement joins TRBV7-7 to TRBJ2-5; D is undetermined. Trimming shortened V by 1 base and J by 5 bases, and 11 bases separated the two germline ends. CDR3 length: 14 amino acids. Germline V lookup: CDR1 SSHAT, CDR2 FNYEAQ (reference sequence). CDR3 protein: CASSLEFATETQYF. The CDR3 nucleotides are TGTGCCAGCAGCTTAGAGTTTGCAACGGAGACCCAGTACTTC.

This sequence joins TRBV18 and TRBJ2-7, with a tentative D call TRBD2 (6 bases). Per germline, CDR1 KGHSH and CDR2 LQKENI. The V end lost 6 bases, the J end lost 2 bases, and 20 bases lay between the germline ends. The CDR3 contains 16 residues. The CDR3 region has the DNA TGTGCCAGCTCGCCCCGGGGAGGTCACAGTACCTACGAGCAGTACTTC. Translation: CASSPRGGHSTYEQYF.

V gene TRBV7-2 combines with J gene TRBJ2-5; the D is unclear. V lost 3 bases, J lost 1 base, and 3 bases lay in between. This CDR3 has 12 residues. CDR1 and CDR2 (germline): SGHTA, FQGNSA. CDR3 residues: CASSFTQETQYF. Here the CDR3 DNA reads TGTGCCAGCAGCTTTACCCAAGAGACCCAGTACTTC.

The J gene is TRBJ1-2, the V gene TRBV12-5, with 12 bases aligning to TRBD1. Trimming cost V 6 bases and J 6 bases; bases outside gene matches: 5. The CDR3 is 14 amino acids. Germline CDR1 reads LGHNT; CDR2 reads FRNRAP. The CDR3 DNA reads as TGTGCTAGTGGCGTGGGACAGGGGGCGCATGGCTACACCTTC. It translates to CASGVGQGAHGYTF.

The chain carries TRBV9 and TRBJ1-3, with D tentatively TRBD1 (6 bases). The CDR3 is 15 amino acids. Trimming removed 2 bases from V and 0 bases from J, with 9 bases in between. Germline loops: CDR1 SGDLS, CDR2 YYNGEE. The DNA of the CDR3 is TGTGCCAGCAGCGTTGGGGGGCCCTCTGGAAACACCATATATTTT. This gives the protein CASSVGGPSGNTIYF.

The CDR3 DNA is TGTGCCACCAGTGACGCAGGGGGCACTGAAGCTTTCTTT. Translated, it gives CATSDAGGTEAFF. The V gene is TRBV24-1, the J gene TRBJ1-1; 7 nucleotides match TRBD1. Losses at the gene ends were 4 bases for V and 4 bases for J; bases not matched to a gene: 2. CDR1 is KGHDR and CDR2 is SFDVKD in the germline V gene. CDR3 size: 13 residues.